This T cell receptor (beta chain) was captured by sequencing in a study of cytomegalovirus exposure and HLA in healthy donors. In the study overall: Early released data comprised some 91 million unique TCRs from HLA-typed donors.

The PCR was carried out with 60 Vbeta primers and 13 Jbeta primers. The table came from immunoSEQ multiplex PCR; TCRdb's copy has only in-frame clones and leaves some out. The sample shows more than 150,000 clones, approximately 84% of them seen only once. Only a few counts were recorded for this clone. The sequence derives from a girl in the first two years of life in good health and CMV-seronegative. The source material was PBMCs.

The CDR3 loop reads CASSEVLGHLTEAFF. CDR3 bases: TGTGCCAGCAGTGAAGTTCTGGGGCACTTGACTGAAGCTTTCTTT. This chain links TRBV6-1 with TRBJ1-1, with a possible D match to TRBD1 (5 bases). CDR1 and CDR2 from the germline V gene are MNHNS and SASEGT. The germline V and J ends were trimmed by 1 base and 5 bases, with 14 bases remaining between them. CDR3 size: 15 residues.